The T cell receptor (beta chain) described here comes from a study of cytomegalovirus exposure and HLA in healthy donors. Whole-study context: Caucasian-associated ancestry cluster membership applied to 75% to 85% of over 350 genotyped donors.

General study results and limits: Prior analysis indicated that the majority of TCR beta V segments exhibited productivity approximately 87% or approximately 30% of the time.

Comments on this clone: Its antigen is unidentified.

In germline, CDR1 is LNHDA, CDR2 SQIVND (reference sequence). This CDR3 has 20 amino acids. Unmatched junction bases numbered 15, after V lost 5 bases and J lost 4 bases. The study ran its PCR with 60 Vbeta and 13 Jbeta primers. Clones were sequenced by immunoSEQ multiplex PCR, and TCRdb holds only the in-frame ones, with some missing. The data contain 120,000 or so clones, approximately 77% of them singletons. This sequence originates from a man aged 18 to 35 in good health and CMV-seronegative. Specimen: PBMCs. The gene calls are TRBV19 and TRBJ2-2; 14 bases align to TRBD2. CDR3 loop: CASSSQLWTSGGPSTGELFF. The DNA for the CDR3 is TGTGCCAGTAGTTCTCAACTCTGGACTAGCGGGGGGCCGAGCACCGGGGAGCTGTTTTTT.